Below, 22 T cell receptor beta chains from the same sample are listed, as sequenced in a study of cytomegalovirus exposure and HLA in healthy donors. The PCR used 60 Vbeta and 13 Jbeta primers. Profiled with immunoSEQ multiplex PCR; TCRdb holds only in-frame clones, not every one. The sample carries roughly 180,000 clones, 82% recorded once. The sequencing input was PBMCs. The receptors stem from a man in his forties in good health and CMV-seronegative.

The chain couples TRBV28 to TRBJ1-2; possibly TRBD1 for D (5 bases). V was clipped by 3 bases and J by 4 bases, with 15 bases between them. CDR1 and CDR2 (germline): MDHEN, SYDVKM. The CDR3 extends over 15 amino acids. CDR3 sequence: CASSLARVTGYGYTF. The CDR3 DNA sequence: TGTGCCAGCAGTTTGGCCCGGGTCACAGGCTATGGCTACACCTTC.

The CDR3 reads CASSQGTGGGETQYF. CDR3 nucleotides: TGCGCCAGCAGCCAAGGAACAGGGGGTGGCGAGACCCAGTACTTC. The V call is TRBV4-1, the J call TRBJ2-5; 8 nucleotides agree with TRBD1. CDR1 MGHRA and CDR2 YSYEKL come from the germline V gene. The CDR3 length is 15 residues. The ends lost 1 base at V and 5 bases at J; junction bases unmatched: 6.

This chain links TRBV6-5 with TRBJ1-5; no definite D call. Trimming cost V 0 bases and J 4 bases, with 4 bases left between them. From germline, CDR1 is MNHEY and CDR2 SVGAGI. The CDR3 contains 13 residues. This CDR3 reads CASSYSYNQPQHF. The CDR3 bases are TGTGCCAGCAGTTACTCTTATAATCAGCCCCAGCATTTT.

V gene TRBV2 combines with J gene TRBJ2-2; 12 nucleotides line up with TRBD1. The CDR3 spans 19 residues. The trim removed 2 bases at V and 0 bases at J, leaving 7 bases unmatched. Germline V gives CDR1 SNHLY, CDR2 FYNNEI. Here the CDR3 reads CASSEPGTGGGSNTGELFF. The DNA of the CDR3 is TGTGCCAGCAGTGAACCCGGGACAGGGGGCGGTTCGAACACCGGGGAGCTGTTTTTT.

This chain links TRBV5-1 with TRBJ2-2, with 7 bases that match TRBD2. This CDR3 has 15 amino acids. Germline lookup yields CDR1 SGHRS and CDR2 YFSETQ. With V trimmed by 4 bases and J by 3 bases, 6 bases remained unmatched. Here the CDR3 reads CASSGIGRDTGELFF. The CDR3, as DNA: TGCGCCAGCAGCGGCATAGGGAGGGACACCGGGGAGCTGTTTTTT.

The chain employs TRBV9 and TRBJ2-2, with TRBD2 matching 9 bases. Germline values: CDR1 SGDLS, CDR2 YYNGEE. Trimming removed 4 bases from V and 5 bases from J; junction bases left unmatched: 9. The CDR3 extends over 16 amino acids. The chain's CDR3 is CASSPVAGGRTGELFF. The CDR3 DNA reads as TGTGCCAGCAGCCCGGTTGCGGGAGGGAGGACCGGGGAGCTGTTTTTT.

V and J are TRBV5-4 and TRBJ2-3, with 14 nucleotides matching TRBD2. CDR1 SGHNT and CDR2 YYREEE come from the germline V gene (reference sequence). V was pared by 4 bases and J by 3 bases, with 7 bases of the junction left unmatched. The CDR3 spans 17 residues. The chain's CDR3 is CASSPPGTSGRTDTQYF. The CDR3 nucleotides read TGTGCCAGCAGCCCCCCCGGGACTAGCGGGAGAACAGATACGCAGTATTTT.

The chain links TRBV19 to TRBJ2-1, with TRBD2 matching 13 bases. The CDR3 runs 14 residues. The V gene end was trimmed by 6 bases and the J gene end by 9 bases; junction bases not matched to a gene: 5. From germline, CDR1 is LNHDA and CDR2 SQIVND (reference sequence). CDR3 in amino acids: CASRKTSGRSEQFF. Written as DNA, the CDR3 is TGTGCCAGTAGAAAGACTAGCGGGAGGAGTGAGCAGTTCTTC.

The chain employs TRBV9 and TRBJ1-3; D unclear. Trimming stripped 3 bases from V and 0 bases from J, with 7 bases between. This CDR3 has 14 amino acids. Germline V gene data show CDR1 as SGDLS and CDR2 as YYNGEE. The CDR3 DNA reads TGTGCCAGCAGCGCCCACAGCTCTGGAAACACCATATATTTT. Translating it yields CASSAHSSGNTIYF.

On this clone itself: Other DNA sequences in the same sample also yield this CDR3. The chain employs TRBV28 and TRBJ1-1; D possibly corresponds to TRBD1 (5 bases). CDR3 length equals 13 residues. V was shortened by 6 bases and J by 2 bases, with 10 bases between the two germline ends. Germline values: CDR1 MDHEN, CDR2 SYDVKM. As DNA, the CDR3 is TGTGCCAGCAGCTTAGACAGTAACACTGAAGCTTTCTTT. Translating gives CASSLDSNTEAFF.

The chain employs TRBV7-2 and TRBJ2-7; the match to TRBD2 covers 14 bases. V gave up 4 bases and J gave up 6 bases; unmatched junction bases: 2. The length of the CDR3 is 14 residues. The germline gives CDR1 SGHTA, CDR2 FQGNSA. CDR3 protein: CASSSTSGGGEQYF. The CDR3 nucleotides are TGTGCCAGCAGCTCGACTAGCGGGGGGGGCGAGCAGTACTTC.

The chain employs TRBV30 and TRBJ1-2; 7 bases match TRBD1. The CDR3 extends over 11 amino acids. Per germline, CDR1 GTSNPN and CDR2 SVGIG (reference sequence). The ends lost 6 bases at V and 7 bases at J; junction bases unmatched: 5. In DNA form, the CDR3 reads TGTGCCTGCCTGAGGGACAGTGGCTACACCTTC. Its protein is CACLRDSGYTF.

Concerning this clone: Other DNA sequences in this specimen translate into the identical CDR3. This chain connects TRBV6-6 to TRBJ2-1; D not resolved. The CDR3 loop spans 11 amino acids. Trimming pared 2 bases from V and 7 bases from J, leaving 3 bases between. Germline lookup yields CDR1 MNHNY and CDR2 SVGAGI (reference sequence). The DNA for the CDR3 is TGTGCCAGCAGTTACCTAAATGAGCAGTTCTTC. Protein sequence: CASSYLNEQFF.

This rearrangement joins TRBV7-9 to TRBJ1-2, with 9 bases aligning to TRBD1. The V and J ends lost 2 bases and 4 bases, in that order; junction bases with no gene match: 11. CDR1 is SEHNR and CDR2 is FQNEAQ in the germline V gene (reference sequence). This CDR3 is built from 17 residues. The CDR3 spells CASSLPANRGPAYGYTF. CDR3 nucleotide sequence: TGTGCCAGCAGCTTACCTGCTAACAGGGGGCCGGCCTATGGCTACACCTTC.

V gene TRBV28 combines with J gene TRBJ2-7; 7 bases are a match to TRBD2. Germline V gives CDR1 MDHEN, CDR2 SYDVKM. Unmatched junction bases numbered 7, after V lost 5 bases and J lost 3 bases. The CDR3 contains 14 residues. The CDR3 bases are TGTGCCAGCAGTCCAATTGGCGGGAGCTACGAGCAGTACTTC. It codes for CASSPIGGSYEQYF.

The chain employs TRBV28 and TRBJ1-4; D is undetermined. The CDR3 length is 12 residues. V lost 2 bases, J lost 8 bases, and 6 bases lay in between. The germline V gene has CDR1 MDHEN and CDR2 SYDVKM. CDR3 sequence reads: CASSLVKEKLFF. CDR3 DNA: TGTGCCAGCAGTTTAGTAAAAGAAAAACTGTTTTTT.

The V gene is TRBV27, the J gene TRBJ2-7; the D gene is possibly TRBD1 (5 bases). Trimming stripped 4 bases from V and 5 bases from J, with 18 bases between. Germline V lookup: CDR1 MNHEY, CDR2 SMNVEV (reference sequence). This CDR3 comprises 15 residues. The CDR3: CASSSRQRLGDEQYF. For the CDR3, the DNA is TGTGCCAGCAGTTCGCGACAGCGCCTTGGCGACGAGCAGTACTTC.

With regard to this clone: The same CDR3 is also encoded by other DNA sequences in this sample. The V gene is TRBV11-2, the J gene TRBJ2-5, with 9 bases that match TRBD1. The V segment lost 3 bases and the J segment 5 bases; nucleotides outside the gene matches: 4. The CDR3 sequence is 14 residues long. Germline CDR1 SGHAT, CDR2 FQNNGV. This CDR3 reads CASSFGQGWETQYF. DNA of the CDR3: TGTGCCAGCAGCTTCGGACAGGGGTGGGAGACCCAGTACTTC.

The rearrangement links TRBV11-3 to TRBJ2-7; 7 bases are a match to TRBD1. Germline V CDR1 and CDR2: SGHNT, YENEEA. This CDR3 comprises 14 residues. V was clipped by 4 bases and J by 4 bases; unmatched bases: 7. CDR3 sequence reads: CASSSRQGRYEQYF. Written as DNA, the CDR3 is TGTGCCAGCAGCTCGCGACAGGGACGGTACGAGCAGTACTTC.

The chain employs TRBV28 and TRBJ2-5; 8 positions match TRBD2. CDR1 is MDHEN, CDR2 SYDVKM, per germline. The trim removed 6 bases at V and 5 bases at J, leaving 14 bases unmatched. The CDR3 contains 16 residues. The CDR3 nucleotides are TGTGCCAGCAGCTGGTTGGGTAGCGGGATGAGGGAGACCCAGTACTTC. Translated: CASSWLGSGMRETQYF.

V usage is TRBV4-1 and J usage is TRBJ1-2, with 11 bases that match TRBD1. After removal of 0 bases from V and 6 bases from J, the junction contained 9 bases not matched to a gene. The germline CDR1 and CDR2 sequences are MGHRA and YSYEKL. CDR3 length: 17 residues. DNA of the CDR3: TGCGCCAGCAGCCAAGATAAAGGGACAGGGGGTTCCCATGGCTACACCTTC. As protein: CASSQDKGTGGSHGYTF.

The J gene is TRBJ1-3, the V gene TRBV28; 8 nucleotides match TRBD1. The CDR3 loop spans 16 amino acids. V was pared by 7 bases and J by 3 bases, with 11 bases of the junction left unmatched. The germline V gene has CDR1 MDHEN and CDR2 SYDVKM. CDR3 sequence (DNA): TGTGCCAGCACCGATAACGACAGGGGCGATGGAAACACCATATATTTT. Translated, it gives CASTDNDRGDGNTIYF.